This T cell receptor beta chain derives from a study of T cells after yellow fever vaccination. They built TCR cDNA with 5'RACE template switching, a step that put in a universal primer site and UMIs. TCRdb re-derived calls from the 5' RACE reads in MiXCR, one entry per CDR3 protein. The sample gives 400,000 to 450,000 distinct CDR3 sequences, over 15% of which show up once; roughly 19% is in the top ten. The trim removed 7 bases at V and 3 bases at J, leaving 9 bases unmatched. Germline V gives CDR1 SNHLY, CDR2 FYNNEI. CDR3 length equals 15 residues. The study, taken as a whole, reports: Post-booster repertoires again held most primary-vaccination clones (around 95% CD4, 75% to 90% CD8). Abundant clonotypes from the bulk population could get into FACS-sorted repertoires as contaminants.

As concerns this clonotype: What it binds is not known.

The sequencing used PBMCs, collected before the yellow fever booster vaccination. This TCR was recovered from a man aged 18 to 29 who received the YFV17D yellow fever vaccine. The J gene is TRBJ1-5, the V gene TRBV2, with TRBD1 matching over 7 bases. The CDR3 DNA is TGTGCCAGCACTTCCCCGGGACAGATCAATCAGCCCCAGCATTTT. It translates to CASTSPGQINQPQHF.